Below are 13 T cell receptor beta chains sequenced from a single sample in a study of Graves' ophthalmopathy and Graves' hyperthyroidism. As the template, RNA transcripts were used to amplify TCR beta CDR3 regions. First-round RT-PCR relied on HTBI primers, and a second-round multiplex PCR came next. Via MiXCR, TCRdb re-called the multiplex PCR reads, giving one row per CDR3 protein. The sample gives about 160,000 distinct CDR3 sequences, more than 30% of which show up once; under 6.5% is in the top ten. Sequencing was carried out using peripheral blood. The receptors shown here come from a woman aged 40 to 49 with Graves' ophthalmopathy.

V and J are TRBV12-3 or TRBV12-4 and TRBJ1-1; TRBD1 is a possible D gene (6 bases). Trimming left V 6 bases short and J 1 base short, with 15 bases between. The CDR3 is made up of 15 amino acids. For the CDR3, the DNA is TGTGCCAGCAGCCTCCCCTTACAGGGGAACACTGAAGCTTTCTTT. Amino acid sequence: CASSLPLQGNTEAFF.

This clonotype appeared many times. The chain uses TRBV25-1 and TRBJ1-1; a possible D gene is TRBD1 (5 bases). V lost 4 bases and J lost 0, with 12 bases in between. The CDR3 is made up of 15 amino acids. The germline V gene has CDR1 MGHDK and CDR2 SYGVNS. The CDR3 region is CASSGRDLLNTEAFF. The DNA for the CDR3 is TGTGCCAGCAGTGGGAGGGACCTCTTGAACACTGAAGCTTTCTTT.

The chain employs TRBV6-5 and TRBJ1-5; D is possibly TRBD1 (5 bases). This CDR3 contains 15 residues. Germline values: CDR1 MNHEY, CDR2 SVGAGI. The V and J ends lost 4 bases and 5 bases respectively, with 15 bases between them. The CDR3 spells CASSFDRTLYQPQHF. In DNA form, the CDR3 reads TGTGCCAGCAGTTTTGACAGAACACTCTATCAGCCCCAGCATTTT.

At least ten counts were recorded for this clonotype. CDR3 sequence: CASSYAKNQPQHF. The CDR3 nucleotides are TGTGCCAGCAGTTACGCCAAAAATCAGCCCCAGCATTTT. The gene calls are TRBV6-5 and TRBJ1-5; D call uncertain. The germline gives CDR1 MNHEY, CDR2 SVGAGI. The CDR3 loop spans 13 amino acids. Trimming took 2 bases from V and 4 from J, leaving 6 bases between them.

This clonotype was observed many times. The V gene is TRBV28, the J gene TRBJ2-7; D not resolved. The CDR3 contains 13 residues. The V end was cut by 1 base, the J end by 4 bases, with 8 bases between. Per germline, CDR1 MDHEN and CDR2 SYDVKM. CDR3 residues: CASSLYRIYEQYF. The DNA for the CDR3 is TGTGCCAGCAGTTTATACAGAATTTACGAGCAGTACTTC.

This clonotype showed up many times. CDR3 bases: TGTGCCAGCAGTTACGGCGGGACGAACACTGAAGCTTTCTTT. Its protein is CASSYGGTNTEAFF. This chain connects TRBV6-5 to TRBJ1-1; maybe TRBD1 (5 bases). The germline gives CDR1 MNHEY, CDR2 SVGAGI. V was shortened by 2 bases and J by 1 base, with 8 bases between the two germline ends. This CDR3 region has 14 residues.

This chain connects TRBV28 to TRBJ2-5, with 7 positions matching TRBD1. This CDR3 region has 12 residues. The V and J ends lost 5 bases and 7 bases, in that order; junction bases with no gene match: 4. The germline V gene encodes CDR1 MDHEN and CDR2 SYDVKM. CDR3 bases: TGTGCCAGCAGTGGGGACAGAGGGACCCAGTACTTC. It translates to CASSGDRGTQYF.

The chain joins TRBV12-3 or TRBV12-4 to TRBJ1-1; D might be TRBD1 (6 bases). V was clipped by 6 bases and J by 5 bases, with 13 bases between them. This CDR3 comprises 13 residues. CDR3 nucleotide sequence: TGTGCCAGCAGCGGGGCGGGGGCGACTGAAGCTTTCTTT. Translating gives CASSGAGATEAFF.

The chain carries TRBV27 and TRBJ1-1; 7 positions agree with TRBD1. The germline V gene encodes CDR1 MNHEY and CDR2 SMNVEV (reference sequence). The length of the CDR3 is 13 residues. After removal of 4 bases from V and 10 bases from J, the junction contained 9 bases not matched to a gene. The CDR3 DNA is TGTGCCAGCAGTTCGACAGGGACCATCACAGCTTTCTTT. Amino acid sequence: CASSSTGTITAFF.

The chain has TRBV6-2 or TRBV6-3 and TRBJ2-5, with 10 bases aligning to TRBD2. The germline gives CDR1 MNHEY, CDR2 SVGEGT. Unmatched junction bases numbered 9, after V lost 4 bases and J lost 7 bases. This CDR3 spans 15 amino acids. The CDR3 DNA follows: TGTGCCAGCAGTTGGAAAGCGGGAGGGCTAGGGACCCAGTACTTC. Translated: CASSWKAGGLGTQYF.

This clonotype was detected many times. CDR3 loop: CASSFGSGGNQPQHF. The CDR3 bases are TGCGCCAGCAGCTTTGGGTCCGGGGGCAATCAGCCCCAGCATTTT. The V gene is TRBV5-1, the J gene TRBJ1-5; D unclear. The CDR3 runs to 15 residues. Trimming took off 2 bases at V and 2 bases at J, with 11 bases between the two ends. Per germline, CDR1 SGHRS and CDR2 YFSETQ.

CDR3: CASSYRASGANVLTF. CDR3 DNA: TGTGCCAGCAGTTACAGGGCGTCTGGGGCCAACGTCCTGACTTTC. The V gene is TRBV12-3 or TRBV12-4, the J gene TRBJ2-6; perhaps TRBD1 as D (6 bases). CDR3 size: 15 residues. The V end lost 4 bases, the J end lost 1 base, and 8 bases lay between the germline ends.

This chain uses TRBV6-5 with TRBJ2-5, with 7 bases identical to TRBD2. Trimming removed 2 bases from V and 7 bases from J; junction bases left unmatched: 7. The CDR3 is 14 residues long. Germline CDR1 and CDR2: MNHEY and SVGAGI. The CDR3 DNA is TGTGCCAGCAGTTACGTTTCTGGGAGGGGGACCCAGTACTTC. It translates to CASSYVSGRGTQYF.